Listed below are T cell receptor beta chains from one sample, sequenced in a study of T cells in Graves' hyperthyroidism and ophthalmopathy. TCRdb passed the multiplex PCR reads through MiXCR, listing each CDR3 protein once. The table records about 840,000 distinct CDR3 sequences, over 35% of them present only once. Material for sequencing was blood. These receptors all stem from a man younger than 35 with Graves' hyperthyroidism. CDR3s include the opening cysteine and the closing phenylalanine or tryptophan. A D gene is named only where the DNA matches it firmly. Clone sizes are given selectively: once, few, many, or a class where the clone is expanded.

-	-	TRBV20-1	TRBJ2-7	CSAGQIHNTYEQYF	TGCAGTGCTGGACAGATACATAATACCTACGAGCAGTACTTC
-	-	TRBV19	TRBJ2-2	CASSIRGSGTGELFF	TGTGCCAGTAGTATTCGAGGGAGTGGCACCGGGGAGCTGTTTTTT
-	-	TRBV7-9	TRBJ1-1	CASSFRNRTGKAFF	TGTGCCAGCAGCTTCCGAAACCGGACGGGTAAAGCTTTCTTT
-	-	TRBV20-1	TRBJ2-2	CSATSGSNTGELFF	TGCAGTGCCACCAGCGGGTCGAACACCGGGGAGCTGTTTTTT
-	-	TRBV20-1	TRBJ2-2	CSASNPGGDPNTGELFF	TGCAGTGCTAGTAATCCGGGGGGCGATCCGAACACCGGGGAGCTGTTTTTT
TRBD1	many	TRBV5-1	TRBJ1-4	CASSGTGHNEKLFF	TGCGCCAGCAGCGGGACAGGGCACAATGAAAAACTGTTTTTT
-	-	TRBV28	TRBJ1-5	CASSLHSDDQPQHF	TGTGCCAGCAGTTTGCACAGCGATGATCAGCCCCAGCATTTT
TRBD1	-	TRBV29-1	TRBJ2-6	CSVADRANVLTF	TGCAGCGTTGCGGACAGGGCGAACGTCCTGACTTTC
-	few	TRBV5-1	TRBJ1-1	CASSLEGGLGAFF	TGCGCCAGCAGCTTGGAGGGGGGGCTGGGTGCTTTCTTT
-	-	TRBV12-3/TRBV12-4	TRBJ2-7	CASSLVPGPPYEQYF	TGTGCCAGCAGCTTAGTTCCAGGGCCGCCCTACGAGCAGTACTTC
-	few	TRBV9	TRBJ2-2	CASRGTQSGELFF	TGTGCCAGCAGGGGGACCCAATCCGGGGAGCTGTTTTTT
TRBD2	-	TRBV7-9	TRBJ2-5	CASSLEGTSGEQETQYF	TGTGCCAGCAGCTTAGAGGGGACGAGCGGGGAGCAAGAGACCCAGTACTTC
TRBD1	few	TRBV4-1	TRBJ2-5	CASSQLGTGEETQYF	TGCGCCAGCAGCCAACTCGGGACAGGCGAAGAGACCCAGTACTTC
TRBD1	few	TRBV2	TRBJ1-6	CASRRDRDSPLHF	TGTGCCAGCAGAAGGGACAGGGATTCACCCCTCCACTTT
-	-	TRBV19	TRBJ1-3	CASSADGTSGNTIYF	TGTGCCAGCAGTGCGGACGGGACCTCTGGAAACACCATATATTTT
TRBD1	few	TRBV5-1	TRBJ1-6	CASSLDRARNSPLHF	TGCGCCAGCAGCCTCGACAGGGCGAGAAATTCACCCCTCCACTTT
TRBD2	-	TRBV20-1	TRBJ2-5	CSALPRLAGKETQYF	TGCAGTGCCCTACCTCGGTTAGCGGGAAAAGAGACCCAGTACTTC
-	many	TRBV7-8	TRBJ1-6	CASSFSTNSPLHF	TGTGCCAGCAGCTTTAGTACAAATTCACCCCTCCACTTT
TRBD1	-	TRBV25-1	TRBJ2-5	CASSVAGTVIQETQYF	TGTGCCAGCAGTGTAGCCGGGACAGTGATCCAAGAGACCCAGTACTTC
-	-	TRBV20-1	TRBJ2-2	CSAASGEVPNTGELFF	TGCAGTGCTGCCAGCGGAGAAGTTCCGAACACCGGGGAGCTGTTTTTT
-	-	TRBV20-1	TRBJ1-1	CSASSGGPNTEAFF	TGCAGTGCCAGCAGTGGGGGGCCGAACACTGAAGCTTTCTTT
-	many	TRBV5-1	TRBJ1-4	CASSLKGSGEKLFF	TGCGCCAGCAGCTTGAAGGGGAGTGGTGAAAAACTGTTTTTT
-	-	TRBV5-4	TRBJ1-1	CASSLARGGGEFF	TGTGCCAGCAGCTTGGCCAGGGGCGGAGGAGAGTTCTTT
TRBD1	-	TRBV6-5	TRBJ1-5	CASSGEQGRRNQPQHF	TGTGCCAGCAGTGGCGAACAGGGGAGAAGGAATCAGCCCCAGCATTTT
-	-	TRBV19	TRBJ2-5	CASSIGAVGETQYF	TGTGCCAGTAGTATAGGGGCGGTTGGAGAGACCCAGTACTTC
-	-	TRBV7-2	TRBJ1-4	CASSLAKGGAGEKLFF	TGTGCCAGCAGCTTGGCCAAGGGGGGCGCCGGGGAAAAACTGTTTTTT
-	few	TRBV6-6	TRBJ1-2	CASTSGGGANYGYTF	TGTGCCAGCACCTCTGGAGGGGGTGCGAACTATGGCTACACCTTC
-	many	TRBV7-9	TRBJ1-5	CASSPQDSVGPQHF	TGTGCCAGCAGCCCTCAAGACTCGGTAGGGCCCCAGCATTTT
TRBD1	-	TRBV28	TRBJ2-7	CASSLYRGQDEQYF	TGTGCCAGCAGTTTATATAGGGGGCAAGATGAGCAGTACTTC